This T cell receptor (beta chain) appears in the sequencing data of a study of T-cell memory formation after mild COVID-19. Each CDR3 protein gets one entry after TCRdb re-called the 5' RACE reads with MiXCR. Of hundreds of thousands of distinct CDR3 sequences in the sample, around 30% were seen once. This sequence originates from an adult woman who had mild COVID-19 (a few samples of this study predate the infection). Cell type and time point are not known. Sequenced input: PBMCs or a T cell subset sorted from them (not recorded which).

The CDR3: CASSLAGQTPEQYF. CDR3 bases: TGTGCCAGCAGCTTAGCGGGACAAACCCCCGAGCAGTACTTC. The genes are TRBV7-6 and TRBJ2-7; possible D gene TRBD1, 6 bases. CDR1 is SGHVS, CDR2 FNYEAQ, per germline. The CDR3 has 14 residues. V lost 0 bases, J lost 6 bases, and 12 bases lay in between.